A selection of T cell receptor beta chains follows, all from one sample in a study of blood T cell repertoires in COVID-19. TCRdb keeps only in-frame clones here, not all; method: immunoSEQ multiplex PCR. The sample lists 180,000 or so clones, approximately 80% occurring once. Sequencing input: PBMCs or T cells enriched from blood (not recorded which). The source is a man between 50 and 59 years old who had recovered from COVID-19. Both conserved end residues are trimmed from each CDR3. Each record gives: V gene, D gene, CDR3 protein. D genes are given only for firm matches.

V: TRBV5-1; D: TRBD1; CDR3: ASRPGTGVTEAF
V: TRBV5-1; D: .; CDR3: ASSLAGIENTIY
V: TRBV28; D: TRBD1; CDR3: ASSLGQGSYGYT
V: TRBV28; D: TRBD1; CDR3: ASRSGTEQPQH
V: TRBV10-3; D: TRBD1; CDR3: ATQSDRAQETQY
V: TRBV11-1; D: TRBD2; CDR3: ASSLALAGVEETQY
V: TRBV12-3/TRBV12-4; D: .; CDR3: ASSSRVLDEQF
V: TRBV5-1; D: TRBD1; CDR3: ASSQGQPGRGYT
V: TRBV10-3; D: .; CDR3: ATLSRDIQY
V: TRBV5-6; D: .; CDR3: ASSETGIGNQPQH
V: TRBV4-1; D: .; CDR3: ASSPAAGSYQETQY
V: TRBV7-9; D: .; CDR3: ASSHTPVSGNTIY
V: TRBV27; D: TRBD2; CDR3: ASSFLPTSGGGNEQF
V: TRBV10-1; D: TRBD2; CDR3: ASSGASGSGDTQY
V: TRBV5-1; D: .; CDR3: ASSLAGTAEPSTDTQY
V: TRBV9; D: .; CDR3: ASSVDGMGHRELF
V: TRBV5-4; D: TRBD2; CDR3: ASSLGGGLTDTQY
V: TRBV19; D: .; CDR3: ASSILNTGELF
V: TRBV30; D: TRBD1; CDR3: AWIRDRGFSNEKLF
V: TRBV19; D: .; CDR3: ASRTSGTRENTEAF
V: TRBV7-9; D: .; CDR3: ASSLGADNEQF
V: TRBV12-3/TRBV12-4; D: TRBD1; CDR3: ASSWTGDEKLF
V: TRBV4-1; D: .; CDR3: ASSQDGGIYEQY
V: TRBV5-3; D: .; CDR3: ARSAREPGVYNSPLH
V: TRBV18; D: .; CDR3: ASSPTDSNYGYT
V: TRBV9; D: TRBD1; CDR3: ASSVDRWKGASSYEQY
V: TRBV11-1; D: TRBD2; CDR3: ASSWGGGPGYEQY
V: TRBV10-1; D: TRBD2; CDR3: ASGLPIRLAGAREQY
V: TRBV12-5; D: TRBD1; CDR3: ASGHGTAYEQY
V: TRBV5-4; D: .; CDR3: ASSTEIATNEKLF
V: TRBV7-9; D: .; CDR3: ASSLTGINTGELF
V: TRBV28; D: TRBD1; CDR3: ASSSSRQGAYNEQF
V: TRBV10-3; D: TRBD1; CDR3: AISEPGQGAYEQY
V: TRBV20-1; D: .; CDR3: SARHPNEQF
V: TRBV6-5; D: .; CDR3: ASSSGTNSNQPQH
V: TRBV11-2; D: .; CDR3: ASSLDRSRGYT
V: TRBV3-1/TRBV3-2; D: .; CDR3: ASSQGPGHFSGF
V: TRBV28; D: .; CDR3: ASSTQGFSNEKLF
V: TRBV2; D: .; CDR3: ASREDRDQPQH
V: TRBV5-1; D: .; CDR3: ASSLVRLREQY
V: TRBV23-1; D: .; CDR3: ASSPPRGGQCEKLF
V: TRBV12-1; D: .; CDR3: ASSFEGGRTEAF
V: TRBV9; D: TRBD2; CDR3: ASSSGAAGVVDTQY
V: TRBV5-1; D: .; CDR3: ASSFSDEQY
V: TRBV7-6; D: TRBD1; CDR3: ASSLAPGQGHHQH
V: TRBV14; D: .; CDR3: ASSQDRYTDTQY
V: TRBV11-2; D: TRBD1; CDR3: ASSLTGTGNTIY
V: TRBV24-1; D: TRBD2; CDR3: ATSAASGGHQETQY
V: TRBV3-1/TRBV3-2; D: .; CDR3: ASTGHTNTEAF
V: TRBV19; D: TRBD1; CDR3: ASSMGQAYNEQF
V: TRBV5-1; D: TRBD1; CDR3: ASSVTGMNTEAF
V: TRBV5-5; D: .; CDR3: ASSFPPGNTEAF
V: TRBV7-9; D: .; CDR3: ASSILELRLLGNEQY
V: TRBV19; D: .; CDR3: ASSQLQGLYGYT